The text below deals with one T cell receptor beta chain. Its antigen remains unknown. The data stem from a study of blood T cells in healthy people across ages. In the study overall: The capture of about one barcoded beta molecule per two T cells was achieved by template switching.

Study-wide findings and caveats: Long-lived donors exceeded aged donors in naive CD4+ cells and diversity.

J gave up 5 bases and V 1 base, and 4 bases lay outside the gene matches. The CDR3 spans 14 residues. Germline loops: CDR1 SGHRS, CDR2 YFSETQ. PCR was performed a second time for about 6 to 11 cycles using a sample-barcoded 5' primer and a J-beta primer mix. TCRdb reprocessed the 5' RACE reads with MiXCR, giving one entry per CDR3 protein. In the table there are about 800,000 distinct CDR3 sequences, roughly 25% of which are singletons. These data also featured in a second study, about T cells of mothers and their children.

The gene calls are TRBV5-1 and TRBJ2-3; 7 bases match TRBD2. The sequence came from a boy aged 10-17 years in good health. The sample taken for sequencing was blood. In DNA, the CDR3 is TGCGCCAGCAGCTTGATGGCGGGGGAAGATACGCAGTATTTT. The encoded protein is CASSLMAGEDTQYF.